The rows below give T cell receptor beta chains drawn from one sample of a study of T cells in Graves' hyperthyroidism and ophthalmopathy. Each CDR3 protein gets one entry after TCRdb re-called the multiplex PCR reads with MiXCR. The sample contains about 400,000 distinct CDR3 sequences, 15% of which appear only once. The sequencing input was blood. All receptors come from a woman aged 25 to 45 with Graves' hyperthyroidism. The CDR3 runs from the conserved cysteine through the conserved F or W. A D gene is named only where the DNA matches it firmly. For some rows the clone size is stated as once, few or many, or as a class when expanded; others skip it.

D | size | J | V | DNA | CDR3
TRBD1 | . | TRBJ2-1 | TRBV24-1 | TGTGCCACCAGTGATTCGGACAGGGGGCTCGTCAATGAGCAGTTCTTC | CATSDSDRGLVNEQFF
TRBD2 | few | TRBJ2-1 | TRBV10-2 | TGCGCCAGCAGGGCCCGGTCGGGGGCGGGAGGTGAGCAGTTCTTC | CASRARSGAGGEQFF
. | . | TRBJ1-5 | TRBV6-2/TRBV6-3 | TGTGCCAGCAGTTACTCAGACTTCTTCAATCAGCCCCAGCATTTT | CASSYSDFFNQPQHF
. | many | TRBJ2-3 | TRBV29-1 | TGCAGCGTTGAAGGGGCGGACGCACCCCAGGTAGATACGCAGTATTTT | CSVEGADAPQVDTQYF
TRBD2 | few | TRBJ2-1 | TRBV20-1 | TGCAGTGCCAGGGTTCCTAGCGGGAGGACCCACAATGAGCAGTTCTTC | CSARVPSGRTHNEQFF
. | many | TRBJ2-5 | TRBV5-5 | TGTGCCAGCGACTCGGGCTATCAAGAGACCCAGTACTTC | CASDSGYQETQYF
TRBD2 | few | TRBJ2-7 | TRBV14 | TGTGCCAGCAGCCAAGATCGTCTAGCGGGAGGCTTCTCCTACGAGCAGTACTTC | CASSQDRLAGGFSYEQYF
TRBD1 | many | TRBJ2-3 | TRBV30 | TGTGCCTGGACTACAGGGGTTGCAGATACGCAGTATTTT | CAWTTGVADTQYF
TRBD2 | few | TRBJ2-7 | TRBV29-1 | TGCAGCGTTGCGAGTAGCGGGAGGGCCCACGAGCAGTACTTC | CSVASSGRAHEQYF
. | . | TRBJ2-7 | TRBV5-1 | TGCGCCAGCAGCTTGGGGACAGACTTCTACGAGCAGTACTTC | CASSLGTDFYEQYF